The clone carrying this TCR beta chain was seen just once. Its antigen is unknown. The sample is drawn from a study of CD8+ T cells in alopecia areata. Turning to the study itself: For 6 to 18 months, tofacitinib was taken, and 6 months off drug followed.

Overall study results and limits: Greater clonality was observed in lesional scalp samples, especially alopecia totalis/universalis, versus normal scalp.

Trimming removed 1 base from V and 2 bases from J, with 13 bases in between. Germline V gene lookup returns CDR1 SQVTM and CDR2 ANQGSEA. The CDR3 contains 15 residues. Extraction and reverse transcription of RNA yielded cDNA as the sequencing template. Some clones are missing from TCRdb's copy, which holds only in-frame ones; the method was immunoSEQ multiplex PCR. This sample has over 85,000 clones, with roughly two fifths found just once. The chain couples TRBV29-1 to TRBJ2-3; possibly TRBD1 for D (6 bases). The receptor was isolated from a human donor with alopecia areata. Source material: CD4+ T cells sorted from blood. CDR3 coding DNA: TGCAGCGTTGAAGCTCGACAGGCGACCACAGATACGCAGTATTTT. It translates to CSVEARQATTDTQYF.